Listed here are 29 T cell receptor beta chains from one sample, sequenced in a study of shared clonotypes between healthy human individuals. The protocol was immunoSEQ multiplex PCR, while the TCRdb copy is restricted to in-frame clones and leaves out a portion. Of 600,000 to 800,000 clones in the sample, approximately 77% were seen once. The material sequenced was memory CD4+ T cells sorted from blood. Described subset: CD45RA-negative fraction. These receptors originate from a woman under 40 in good health.

This sequence joins TRBV11-3 and TRBJ2-2; D is ambiguous. The ends were cut back, 2 bases at V and 7 bases at J, with 5 bases in the middle. The V gene's germline CDR1 is SGHNT and CDR2 YENEEA. This CDR3 comprises 12 residues. This CDR3 is CASSLSDGELFF. The DNA of the CDR3 is TGTGCCAGCAGCTTATCGGACGGGGAGCTGTTTTTT.

The J gene is TRBJ1-4, the V gene TRBV15; D is perhaps TRBD1 (5 bases). The CDR3 runs 15 residues. V lost 5 bases to trimming and J lost 8 bases, with 18 bases between them. Germline values: CDR1 LNHNV, CDR2 YYDKDF (reference sequence). The CDR3 sequence: CATSGAGRGVEKLFF. The DNA of the CDR3 is TGTGCCACCAGCGGAGCAGGGAGGGGAGTGGAAAAACTGTTTTTT. The whole variable domain, remainder taken from reference TRBV15 and TRBJ1-4, is DAMVIQNPRYQVTQFGKPVTLSCSQTLNHNVMYWYQQKSSQAPKLLFHYYDKDFNNEADTPDNFQSRRPNTSFCFLDIRSPGLGDTAMYLCATSGAGRGVEKLFFGSGTQLSVL.

This chain connects TRBV19 to TRBJ2-3; 7 positions agree with TRBD2. CDR1 and CDR2 from the germline V gene are LNHDA and SQIVND (reference sequence). CDR3 length: 15 amino acids. The V segment lost 10 bases and the J segment 2 bases; nucleotides outside the gene matches: 12. CDR3 in amino acids: CATKGRAAYTDTQYF. For the CDR3, the DNA is TGTGCCACAAAGGGGAGGGCTGCTTACACAGATACGCAGTATTTT.

This sequence joins TRBV7-9 and TRBJ1-1; D perhaps matches TRBD1 (5 bases). Germline V gene sequence: CDR1 SEHNR, CDR2 FQNEAQ (reference sequence). Trimming cost V 1 base and J 4 bases, with 10 bases left between them. The CDR3 sequence is 14 residues long. The DNA for the CDR3 is TGTGCCAGCAGCTTAGACGGGGCGAGCACTGAAGCTTTCTTT. Its translation: CASSLDGASTEAFF.

This chain connects TRBV2 to TRBJ2-3; 10 nucleotides align to TRBD1. With 8 bases clipped from V and 0 bases from J, the junction kept 2 bases outside the gene matches. Germline V gene lookup returns CDR1 SNHLY and CDR2 FYNNEI. There are 14 residues in the CDR3. CDR3 sequence (DNA): TGTGCCAGCCGACAGGGGGCTAGCACAGATACGCAGTATTTT. Translation: CASRQGASTDTQYF.

The chain recombines TRBV29-1 with TRBJ2-5; possibly TRBD1 for D (5 bases). CDR1 and CDR2 (germline): SQVTM, ANQGSEA. Between the trimmed V and J ends, which lost 4 bases and 3 bases, there was a span of 15 bases. The CDR3 has 14 residues. CDR3 in DNA: TGCAGCGTTGGGTTGGGGCAGGGCGAAGAGACCCAGTACTTC. Protein product: CSVGLGQGEETQYF.

In its sample, this clone was seen a few times. The rearrangement joins TRBV6-4 to TRBJ2-2; 11 bases fit TRBD1. The CDR3 is 15 residues long. The trim removed 8 bases at V and 3 bases at J, leaving 5 bases unmatched. In germline, CDR1 is MRHNA, CDR2 SNTAGT. The CDR3 DNA is TGTGCCAGCCGGCCGGGACAGGGGGACACCGGGGAGCTGTTTTTT. This sequence encodes CASRPGQGDTGELFF.

This chain uses TRBV7-6 with TRBJ2-2; D gene uncertain. From germline, CDR1 is SGHVS and CDR2 FNYEAQ. The CDR3 has 15 amino acids. The V and J ends lost 1 base and 5 bases respectively, with 11 bases between them. CDR3 nucleotide sequence: TGTGCCAGCAGCTTAGGGCTAGTCGGGACCGGGGAGCTGTTTTTT. It translates to CASSLGLVGTGELFF. Full variable domain (outside the CDR3, taken from reference TRBV7-6 and TRBJ2-2): GAGVSQSPRYKVTKRGQDVALRCDPISGHVSLYWYRQALGQGPEFLTYFNYEAQQDKSGLPNDRFSAERPEGSISTLTIQRTEQRDSAMYRCASSLGLVGTGELFFGEGSRLTVL.

The CDR3, as DNA: TGTGCCAGCAGTGTAAGCGGCGATGGGGCCAACGTCCTGACTTTC. It is translated as CASSVSGDGANVLTF. This sequence joins TRBV6-5 and TRBJ2-6, with D possibly TRBD2 on 5 matching bases. V was cut by 5 bases and J by 3 bases, with 11 bases left in between. CDR3 length: 15 amino acids. Germline assignment: CDR1 MNHEY and CDR2 SVGAGI.

J is TRBJ2-1 and V is TRBV29-1; 13 bases agree with TRBD2. Germline CDR1 SQVTM, CDR2 ANQGSEA. V was clipped by 4 bases and J by 13 bases; unmatched bases: 7. The CDR3 is made up of 13 amino acids. The DNA of the CDR3 is TGCAGCGTTGGGACCGGGACTAGCGGGATCCAGTTCTTC. Translating it yields CSVGTGTSGIQFF.

The rearrangement uses TRBV11-2 and TRBJ2-1; 7 nucleotides align to TRBD1. CDR1 and CDR2 from the germline V gene are SGHAT and FQNNGV. V was pared by 4 bases and J by 11 bases, with 8 bases of the junction left unmatched. This CDR3 contains 13 residues. The CDR3 bases are TGTGCCAGCAGCTCAACAACAGGGGAGAAGCAGTTCTTC. The encoded protein is CASSSTTGEKQFF.

A note on this clone: At the DNA level, this CDR3 is encoded by other sequences in the same sample as well. The rearrangement joins TRBV28 to TRBJ1-5, with D unclear. CDR3 length: 12 amino acids. The V gene's germline CDR1 is MDHEN and CDR2 SYDVKM. Trimming removed 6 bases from V and 4 bases from J, with 7 bases in between. The CDR3 sequence: CASRRANQPQHF. CDR3 coding DNA: TGTGCCAGCAGGAGGGCAAATCAGCCCCAGCATTTT.

The chain links TRBV5-1 to TRBJ2-1; D unclear. V was pared by 4 bases and J by 6 bases, with 11 bases between. Per the germline V gene, CDR1 is SGHRS and CDR2 is YFSETQ. The CDR3 has 13 residues. CDR3: CASSLLGGNEQFF. The CDR3 DNA sequence: TGCGCCAGCAGCCTTTTAGGTGGCAATGAGCAGTTCTTC.

V usage is TRBV2 and J usage is TRBJ2-6, with D possibly being TRBD1 (6 bases). Trimming shortened V by 8 bases and J by 6 bases, and 11 bases separated the two germline ends. This CDR3 is built from 13 residues. CDR1 and CDR2 (germline): SNHLY, FYNNEI. CDR3 in DNA: TGTGCCAGCCACAGGGTTTCGGCCAACGTCCTGACTTTC. Translating it yields CASHRVSANVLTF. The variable domain in full, completed from reference TRBV2 and TRBJ2-6, reads EPEVTQTPSHQVTQMGQEVILRCVPISNHLYFYWYRQILGQKVEFLVSFYNNEISEKSEIFDDQFSVERPDGSNFTLKIRSTKLEDSAMYFCASHRVSANVLTFGAGSRLTVL.

This clone has just one count. The genes are TRBV6-6 and TRBJ1-2, with D uncertain. CDR1 and CDR2 from the germline V gene are MNHNY and SVGAGI (reference sequence). V gave up 4 bases and J gave up 0 bases, with 3 bases separating them. This CDR3 is 12 amino acids long. CDR3 bases: TGTGCCAGCAGTTTAGCTAACTATGGCTACACCTTC. Translated, it gives CASSLANYGYTF.

The chain carries TRBV28 and TRBJ2-7; 12 nucleotides line up with TRBD2. The V gene's germline CDR1 is MDHEN and CDR2 SYDVKM. V trimming: 3 bases; J trimming: 2 bases; junction bases outside the gene matches: 5. This CDR3 is built from 16 residues. The CDR3 nucleotides are TGTGCCAGCAGTTTGTGGTCTAGCGGGAGGGCCTACGAGCAGTACTTC. This encodes CASSLWSSGRAYEQYF. Full variable domain (rest looked up from reference TRBV28 and TRBJ2-7): DVKVTQSSRYLVKRTGEKVFLECVQDMDHENMFWYRQDPGLGLRLIYFSYDVKMKEKGDIPEGYSVSREKKERFSLILESASTNQTSMYLCASSLWSSGRAYEQYFGPGTRLTVT.

V and J are TRBV28 and TRBJ1-3; 11 bases are a match to TRBD1. CDR1 is MDHEN, CDR2 SYDVKM, per germline. This CDR3 has 15 amino acids. J lost 10 bases, V lost 5 bases, and 10 bases had no gene match. The chain's CDR3 is CASSGQGARIRTIYF. CDR3 coding DNA: TGTGCCAGCAGTGGACAGGGGGCTAGGATTAGGACCATATATTTT.

The chain carries TRBV27 and TRBJ2-7; tentatively, D is TRBD1 or TRBD2 (5 bases each). The CDR3 runs to 14 residues. Germline V gives CDR1 MNHEY, CDR2 SMNVEV (reference sequence). The V gene lost 2 bases and the J gene lost 2 bases, with 10 bases spanning the gap. For the CDR3, the DNA is TGTGCCAGCAGTTTAGATGGGACCGCCTACGAGCAGTACTTC. As protein: CASSLDGTAYEQYF.

The chain employs TRBV2 and TRBJ1-3; D call uncertain. Trimming cost V 2 bases and J 0 bases, with 5 bases left between them. Per the germline V gene, CDR1 is SNHLY and CDR2 is FYNNEI. The CDR3 length is 14 residues. The CDR3 here is CASSEFRSGNTIYF. In DNA, the CDR3 is TGTGCCAGCAGTGAATTCCGCTCTGGAAACACCATATATTTT.

The V and J genes are TRBV4-1 and TRBJ1-2, with 7 bases aligning to TRBD1. V lost 1 base to trimming and J lost 3 bases; unmatched junction nucleotides: 11. The CDR3 runs to 17 residues. From germline, CDR1 is MGHRA and CDR2 YSYEKL. The CDR3 DNA sequence: TGCGCCAGCAGCCAAGTATGGGGTACAGGGGACTACTATGGCTACACCTTC. Amino acids: CASSQVWGTGDYYGYTF.

The rearrangement joins TRBV2 to TRBJ2-1; 8 positions agree with TRBD2. Germline lookup yields CDR1 SNHLY and CDR2 FYNNEI. Unmatched junction bases numbered 11, after V lost 6 bases and J lost 10 bases. This CDR3 region has 14 residues. The CDR3 here is CASRAGTSFGEQFF. CDR3 bases: TGTGCCAGCAGGGCAGGGACTAGTTTCGGAGAGCAGTTCTTC.

The chain combines TRBV6-4 with TRBJ1-1; tentative D call: TRBD1 (5 bases). The CDR3 extends over 16 amino acids. Trimming removed 0 bases from V and 1 base from J, with 12 bases in between. Per germline, CDR1 MRHNA and CDR2 SNTAGT. The CDR3 nucleotides are TGTGCCAGCAGTGACTCCTACGAACAGGAGAACACTGAAGCTTTCTTT. It codes for CASSDSYEQENTEAFF.

This rearrangement joins TRBV19 to TRBJ1-2; D is undetermined. CDR1 is LNHDA and CDR2 is SQIVND in the germline V gene (reference sequence). The germline V and J ends were trimmed by 7 bases and 7 bases, with 19 bases remaining between them. The CDR3 extends over 14 amino acids. The CDR3 DNA reads as TGTGCCAGTAAAGGGTTACGAGGCCCTAGTGGCTACACCTTC. Translation: CASKGLRGPSGYTF.

The chain combines TRBV29-1 with TRBJ2-7; 13 bases align to TRBD2. Germline CDR1 SQVTM, CDR2 ANQGSEA. V shed 4 bases and J 5 bases; nucleotides not matched to a gene: 8. The CDR3 loop spans 15 amino acids. CDR3 in DNA: TGCAGCGTTGCTGGGACTAGCGGGATAGGGGACGAGCAGTACTTC. This gives the protein CSVAGTSGIGDEQYF.

The chain carries TRBV7-9 and TRBJ2-1, with unresolved D. Germline CDR1 and CDR2: SEHNR and FQNEAQ (reference sequence). The CDR3 is 14 amino acids. With 2 bases removed from V and 8 bases from J, the gap between germline ends came to 13 bases. CDR3 DNA: TGTGCCAGCAGCTTATATGGTAGAGGCGATGAGCAGTTCTTC. Protein sequence: CASSLYGRGDEQFF.

The rearrangement uses TRBV6-6 and TRBJ1-1; D is possibly TRBD1 (6 bases). The germline gives CDR1 MNHNY, CDR2 SVGAGI (reference sequence). CDR3 length: 16 amino acids. Trimming removed 1 base at V and 2 bases at J, with 14 bases between. The CDR3 region is CASSYFRPGANTEAFF. The DNA of the CDR3 is TGTGCCAGCAGTTACTTCCGCCCAGGGGCAAACACTGAAGCTTTCTTT.

This clone came up many times. The chain has TRBV4-1 and TRBJ1-1; D unresolved. This CDR3 comprises 13 residues. CDR1 and CDR2 from the germline V gene are MGHRA and YSYEKL. V was pared by 1 base and J by 7 bases, with 10 bases between. The CDR3 is CASSQVRAGEAFF. The CDR3 coding sequence is TGCGCCAGCAGCCAAGTTCGGGCAGGTGAAGCTTTCTTT.

This clone was detected a few times. The V call is TRBV19, the J call TRBJ1-1; 7 positions agree with TRBD1. Trimming removed 7 bases from V and 0 bases from J; junction bases left unmatched: 5. There are 14 residues in the CDR3. CDR1 LNHDA and CDR2 SQIVND come from the germline V gene (reference sequence). CDR3 region: CASNDRAMNTEAFF. CDR3 nucleotide sequence: TGTGCCAGTAACGACAGGGCGATGAACACTGAAGCTTTCTTT.

This chain uses TRBV28 with TRBJ2-1; 8 nucleotides align to TRBD1. With 6 bases clipped from V and 5 bases from J, the junction kept 9 bases outside the gene matches. Germline lookup yields CDR1 MDHEN and CDR2 SYDVKM. The CDR3 sequence is 15 residues long. The CDR3 DNA is TGTGCCAGCAGAACATCGCAGGGGGCCCACAATGAGCAGTTCTTC. It is translated as CASRTSQGAHNEQFF.